The sample holds many counts of the clone carrying this TCR beta chain. Its antigen remains unidentified. Trimming at V came to 6 bases and at J to 7 bases, leaving 7 bases not matched to a gene. Germline V gives CDR1 SQVTM, CDR2 ANQGSEA. The CDR3 sequence is 12 residues long. A lack of ophthalmopathy progression within 18 months defined stable Graves' hyperthyroidism. PBMCs were collected from an approximately 9.5 ml volume of fresh peripheral blood. This specimen belongs to a study of T cells in Graves' hyperthyroidism and ophthalmopathy. Researchers took RNA transcripts and amplified the TCR beta CDR3 regions from them. The HTBI primer set drove a first-round RT-PCR of the TCR CDR3. TCRdb called the multiplex PCR reads again in MiXCR, with one record for every CDR3 protein. The table includes fewer than 800,000 distinct CDR3 sequences, about 17% detected once. Whole-study findings and limits: Blood also showed most of the thyroid clonotypes that were expanded above 0.001. The model anticipated ophthalmopathy a median 6.5 months pre-onset.

Source material: blood. The origin of this receptor is a man between 18 and 29 years old with Graves' hyperthyroidism. The chain links TRBV29-1 to TRBJ1-1, with 8 bases fitting TRBD1. CDR3 region: CSVRRQGIEAFF. In DNA form, the CDR3 reads TGCAGCGTGCGCAGACAGGGGATTGAAGCTTTCTTT.